These T cell receptor beta chains were read from a single sample in a study of identical twins. Via MiXCR, TCRdb re-called the 5' RACE reads, giving one row per CDR3 protein. Of 1.5 million to 2 million distinct CDR3 sequences listed, about 30% are singletons. Material for sequencing was cord blood. These receptors originate from a newborn girl in good health. Both conserved end residues are part of each CDR3. D genes are given only for firm matches. Clone size appears in some rows only: once, few, many, or a class for an expanded clone.

>.|TRBV5-1|few|TRBJ1-2
CASSFGGRSPGEYGYTF
TGCGCCAGCAGCTTCGGTGGGAGGTCCCCAGGGGAGTATGGCTACACCTTC
>.|TRBV18|.|TRBJ2-5
CASSPPGGQYQETQYF
TGTGCCAGCTCACCCCCAGGGGGGCAGTACCAAGAGACCCAGTACTTC
>.|TRBV6-1|.|TRBJ1-2
CASIGGYGYTF
TGTGCCAGCATAGGTGGCTATGGCTACACCTTC
>TRBD2|TRBV12-3/TRBV12-4|many|TRBJ2-7
CASRLSGSYSYEQYF
TGTGCCAGCAGACTTAGCGGGAGTTACTCCTACGAGCAGTACTTC
>TRBD2|TRBV4-1|.|TRBJ2-7
CASSLNAGTSVNNEQYF
TGCGCCAGCAGCCTGAACGCCGGGACTAGCGTTAACAATGAGCAGTACTTC
>.|TRBV7-2|.|TRBJ2-1
CASSLVLGRNNEQFF
TGTGCCAGCAGCTTAGTTCTGGGGCGTAACAATGAGCAGTTCTTC
>.|TRBV5-1|.|TRBJ2-1
CASSLAPAGAYSYNEQFF
TGCGCCAGCAGCTTGGCCCCGGCGGGGGCGTACTCCTACAATGAGCAGTTCTTC
>.|TRBV3-1|many|TRBJ2-5
CASSQRETQYF
TGTGCCAGCAGCCAAAGGGAGACCCAGTACTTC
>.|TRBV7-2|.|TRBJ1-4
CASSTGSRTNEKLFF
TGTGCCAGCAGCACAGGGAGCAGGACTAATGAAAAACTGTTTTTT
>.|TRBV3-1|.|TRBJ1-6
CASSQVASSPLHF
TGTGCCAGCAGCCAAGTGGCAAGTTCACCCCTCCACTTT
>TRBD2|TRBV4-1|.|TRBJ2-5
CASSQDRGLRFQETQYF
TGCGCCAGCAGCCAAGATAGGGGACTACGCTTCCAAGAGACCCAGTACTTC
>TRBD2|TRBV11-2|.|TRBJ2-1
CASSARSGLALNNEQFF
TGTGCCAGCAGCGCCAGATCCGGACTAGCCCTAAACAATGAGCAGTTCTTC
>.|TRBV6-1|few|TRBJ2-4
CASPGGNIQYF
TGTGCCTCCCCAGGGGGGAACATTCAGTACTTC
>TRBD1|TRBV14|few|TRBJ1-2
CASSQATQVWGTGGYGYTF
TGTGCCAGCAGCCAAGCAACCCAAGTTTGGGGGACAGGGGGTTATGGCTACACCTTC
>.|TRBV7-2|.|TRBJ1-2
CASSLYIGGYTF
TGTGCCAGCAGCTTATATATTGGAGGCTACACCTTC
>.|TRBV6-2/TRBV6-3|many|TRBJ2-1
CASSFHRQANEQFF
TGTGCCAGCAGTTTCCACAGACAGGCCAATGAGCAGTTCTTC
>TRBD2|TRBV4-1|few|TRBJ2-1
CASSQRGTSGYNEQFF
TGCGCCAGCAGCCAACGGGGGACTAGCGGCTACAATGAGCAGTTCTTC
>.|TRBV28|many|TRBJ2-1
CASSSPWDEQFF
TGTGCCAGCAGTTCCCCATGGGATGAGCAGTTCTTC
>TRBD1|TRBV19|.|TRBJ1-1
CAADRGHRNTEAFF
TGTGCCGCCGACAGGGGACACCGAAACACTGAAGCTTTTTTT
>.|TRBV20-1|.|TRBJ1-2
CSARDIGGVGYGYTF
TGCAGTGCTAGAGATATTGGGGGCGTGGGCTATGGCTACACCTTC
>.|TRBV2|.|TRBJ2-1
CTSSGRGNEQFF
TGTACCAGCAGTGGACGGGGCAATGAGCAGTTCTTC
>TRBD2|TRBV20-1|.|TRBJ2-3
CSAPLAGGGATQYF
TGCAGTGCGCCTCTAGCGGGAGGCGGGGCAACTCAGTATTTT
>TRBD2|TRBV2|.|TRBJ2-1
CASSSLAGLFGGKDEQFF
TGTGCCAGCAGTTCACTAGCGGGACTTTTTGGGGGTAAGGATGAGCAGTTCTTC
>TRBD1|TRBV11-2|.|TRBJ1-6
CASSPPGQRIPPLHF
TGTGCCAGCAGCCCTCCGGGACAGCGAATACCACCCCTCCACTTT
>TRBD1|TRBV24-1|.|TRBJ2-3
CATSDLRTGGADTQYF
TGTGCCACCAGTGATTTGCGGACAGGGGGGGCAGATACGCAGTATTTT
>.|TRBV10-3|many|TRBJ2-3
CAISRRGTDTQYF
TGTGCCATCAGCCGGCGTGGCACAGATACGCAGTATTTT
>.|TRBV5-1|.|TRBJ2-7
CASTRQEGYEQYF
TGCGCCAGCACGCGACAGGAGGGCTACGAGCAGTACTTC
>.|TRBV13|few|TRBJ2-3
CASSFIRADTQYF
TGTGCCAGCAGCTTCATTCGGGCAGATACGCAGTATTTT
>.|TRBV5-1|.|TRBJ2-7
CASSLLAAFSSYEQYF
TGCGCCAGCAGCTTATTAGCGGCCTTTAGCTCCTACGAGCAGTACTTC
>.|TRBV28|few|TRBJ2-7
CASSFATSRSYEQYF
TGTGCCAGCAGTTTTGCTACTAGCAGATCCTACGAGCAGTACTTC
>TRBD1|TRBV6-5|few|TRBJ2-1
CASSNGGQGLSYNEQFF
TGTGCCAGCAGTAACGGGGGACAGGGGCTATCCTACAATGAGCAGTTCTTC
>TRBD1|TRBV12-3/TRBV12-4|few|TRBJ1-2
CASSLAWDRTPNYGYTF
TGTGCCAGCAGTTTAGCGTGGGACAGGACTCCTAACTATGGCTACACCTTC
>.|TRBV9|.|TRBJ1-1
CASSPPSGETEAFF
TGTGCCAGCAGCCCACCATCAGGGGAAACTGAAGCTTTCTTT
>.|TRBV20-1|.|TRBJ2-3
CSARDVDTQYF
TGCAGTGCTCGAGATGTAGATACGCAGTATTTT
>.|TRBV7-2|few|TRBJ1-2
CASSLVIGSYGYTF
TGTGCCAGCAGCTTAGTAATCGGGTCCTATGGCTACACCTTC
>.|TRBV3-1|once|TRBJ2-7
CAGSQDVKQYF
TGTGCCGGCAGCCAAGACGTTAAGCAGTACTTC
>.|TRBV6-5|.|TRBJ1-6
CASSPQRPLYNSPLHF
TGTGCCAGCAGTCCGCAGCGGCCACTTTATAATTCACCCCTCCACTTT
>.|TRBV20-1|.|TRBJ1-5
CSARQGSDSNQPQHF
TGCAGTGCTAGACAGGGGAGCGATAGCAATCAGCCCCAGCATTTT
>.|TRBV5-1|few|TRBJ2-5
CASRPSQETQYF
TGCGCCAGCAGACCTAGCCAAGAGACCCAGTACTTC
>TRBD2|TRBV20-1|few|TRBJ2-7
CSPVDSGSYEQYF
TGCAGTCCCGTCGATAGCGGGAGCTACGAGCAGTACTTC
>TRBD1|TRBV4-1|.|TRBJ2-7
CASSQEWDRGYEQYF
TGCGCCAGCAGCCAAGAATGGGACAGGGGGTACGAGCAGTACTTC
>TRBD1|TRBV6-1|.|TRBJ2-3
CASSMVPGQGTDTQYF
TGTGCCAGCAGCATGGTCCCGGGACAGGGCACGGATACGCAGTATTTT
>.|TRBV19|.|TRBJ2-1
CASSILDRDQSSYNEQFF
TGTGCCAGTAGTATCCTCGACCGGGACCAGAGCTCCTACAATGAGCAGTTCTTC
>TRBD2|TRBV20-1|.|TRBJ2-5
CSARGSGGASETQYF
TGCAGTGCTAGAGGGAGCGGGGGGGCCTCGGAGACCCAGTACTTC
>TRBD2|TRBV27|.|TRBJ2-3
CASSLGPGLARTDTQYF
TGTGCCAGCAGTTTGGGTCCGGGACTAGCGCGCACAGATACGCAGTATTTT
>TRBD1|TRBV20-1|few|TRBJ1-1
CSAGDRGRYTEAFF
TGCAGTGCTGGCGACAGGGGGAGGTACACTGAAGCTTTCTTT
>TRBD2|TRBV3-1|.|TRBJ2-3
CASSQFPGGGSIGTDTQYF
TGTGCCAGCAGCCAGTTTCCGGGTGGCGGGAGTATAGGAACAGATACGCAGTATTTT
>.|TRBV3-1|.|TRBJ2-5
CASSQEGGMRIRQYF
TGTGCCAGCAGCCAAGAGGGGGGCATGAGGATTCGGCAGTACTTC
>TRBD1|TRBV5-1|.|TRBJ1-4
CASSGGTVRNEKLFF
TGCGCCAGCAGCGGCGGGACAGTTCGAAATGAAAAACTGTTTTTT
>.|TRBV20-1|few|TRBJ2-5
CSARDQNQETQYF
TGCAGTGCTCGGGACCAAAACCAAGAGACCCAGTACTTC
>.|TRBV20-1|few|TRBJ2-5
CSARDQHRRWETQYF
TGCAGTGCTAGAGATCAACACAGAAGGTGGGAGACCCAGTACTTC